The rows below give T cell receptor beta chains drawn from one sample of a study of blood T cell repertoires in COVID-19. The assay was immunoSEQ multiplex PCR, and TCRdb's table has in-frame clones only and misses some. The table includes roughly 500,000 clones, 85% to 90% detected once. Sequenced sample: PBMCs or T cells enriched from blood (not recorded which). The receptors originated from a woman between 40 and 50 years old who had recovered from COVID-19. Both conserved end residues are part of each CDR3. Each record gives: V gene, J gene, CDR3 protein.

V: TRBV15
J: TRBJ2-7
CDR3: CATSRVGQGPYEQYF

V: TRBV18
J: TRBJ1-1
CDR3: CASSPPVRGNTEAFF

V: TRBV10-3
J: TRBJ1-1
CDR3: CAIGEDRGLNTEAFF

V: TRBV2
J: TRBJ1-5
CDR3: CASTLEEAQPQHF

V: TRBV28
J: TRBJ1-5
CDR3: CATMRRNQPQHF

V: TRBV6-1
J: TRBJ1-6
CDR3: CASSEWTGPSPLHF

V: TRBV5-1
J: TRBJ2-2
CDR3: CASSLLPGQDTGELFF

V: TRBV2
J: TRBJ1-2
CDR3: CASTAGYSRYTF

V: TRBV4-1
J: TRBJ1-2
CDR3: CASSQRGKAAYGYTF

V: TRBV7-9
J: TRBJ2-3
CDR3: CASRLSGEDTDTQYF

V: TRBV4-2
J: TRBJ1-1
CDR3: CASSQVEGANTEAFF

V: TRBV9
J: TRBJ1-3
CDR3: CASGAASGNTIYF

V: TRBV5-4
J: TRBJ2-5
CDR3: CASRVAGDQETQYF

V: TRBV4-3
J: TRBJ2-7
CDR3: CASSQDRTAVHRSYEQYF

V: TRBV11-2
J: TRBJ2-7
CDR3: CASSLEDGTSGTYEQYF

V: TRBV6-5
J: TRBJ1-2
CDR3: CASSYGQGPNYGYTF

V: TRBV10-3
J: TRBJ2-7
CDR3: CATIRGTGGSLSEQYF

V: TRBV19
J: TRBJ2-3
CDR3: CASSPPGFGTGVPDTQYF

V: TRBV7-9
J: TRBJ1-2
CDR3: CASSEPSRVTGYTF

V: TRBV5-4
J: TRBJ2-2
CDR3: CASSDYRSAGELFF

V: TRBV19
J: TRBJ1-1
CDR3: CASRHYRDLKEAFF

V: TRBV15
J: TRBJ1-1
CDR3: CATSRGRGVGTEAFF

V: TRBV5-4
J: TRBJ2-2
CDR3: CASSTDRVATGELFF

V: TRBV12-5
J: TRBJ2-1
CDR3: CASGLVIGREAAYNEQFF

V: TRBV12-3/TRBV12-4
J: TRBJ2-7
CDR3: CASSLGRLGEQYF

V: TRBV4-1
J: TRBJ2-1
CDR3: CASRGGGSYNEQFF

V: TRBV5-8
J: TRBJ1-2
CDR3: CASSLRSGGGYGYTF